The next 27 T cell receptor beta chains were all read from a single sample in a study of OX40 agonist ivuxolimab in advanced cancers. TCRdb keeps only in-frame clones here, not all; method: immunoSEQ multiplex PCR. Counted here are about 120,000 clones, over 85% occurring once; the ten biggest clones make up around 0.26%. Specimen: CD4+ or CD8+ T cells sorted from blood, collected in a trial of the OX40 agonist ivuxolimab. All receptors come from an adult with an advanced solid tumor such as melanoma, head and neck, liver or kidney cancer.

This clone was found once. The chain joins TRBV5-4 to TRBJ2-5; weak D call: TRBD2 (6 bases). CDR3 length equals 13 residues. Trimming cost V 5 bases and J 4 bases, with 12 bases left between them. CDR1 is SGHNT, CDR2 YYREEE, per germline (reference sequence). In nucleotides, the CDR3 is TGTGCCAGCAGTGGGCCAGCGGGAGAGACCCAGTACTTC. Translation: CASSGPAGETQYF.

V and J are TRBV7-9 and TRBJ1-6, with a possible D match to TRBD1 (5 bases). With 5 bases removed from V and 0 bases from J, the gap between germline ends came to 14 bases. This CDR3 spans 17 amino acids. Germline CDR1 is SEHNR and CDR2 is FQNEAQ (reference sequence). The CDR3 DNA reads as TGTGCCAGCAGCCGACAAACAGGTAGCTCCTATAATTCACCCCTCCACTTT. Translating it yields CASSRQTGSSYNSPLHF.

The genes are TRBV5-4 and TRBJ2-1; perhaps TRBD1 as D (6 bases). Between the trimmed V and J ends, which lost 0 bases and 8 bases, there was a span of 9 bases. In germline, CDR1 is SGHNT, CDR2 YYREEE (reference sequence). The CDR3 totals 13 residues. The CDR3 sequence: CASSLAGGYEQFF. CDR3 DNA: TGTGCCAGCAGCTTGGCTGGGGGCTATGAGCAGTTCTTC.

The gene calls are TRBV29-1 and TRBJ2-1; no clear D gene. The CDR3 is made up of 15 amino acids. Germline loops: CDR1 SQVTM, CDR2 ANQGSEA. Trimming took off 4 bases at V and 1 base at J, with 14 bases between the two ends. The CDR3 coding sequence is TGCAGCGTTGCCGTGTCTAGTAGTTCCTACAATGAGCAGTTCTTC. Translating it yields CSVAVSSSSYNEQFF.

V gene TRBV4-2 combines with J gene TRBJ2-5; TRBD1 or TRBD2 may be the D gene (6 bases each). Trimming shortened V by 5 bases and J by 7 bases, and 8 bases separated the two germline ends. Germline CDR1 and CDR2: LGHNA and YNFKEQ. The CDR3 spans 11 residues. CDR3 sequence reads: CASSKGGTQYF. The CDR3 DNA sequence: TGTGCCAGCAGCAAGGGGGGGACCCAGTACTTC.

V gene TRBV6-6 combines with J gene TRBJ1-4; D unresolved. The CDR3 loop spans 13 amino acids. Per germline, CDR1 MNHNY and CDR2 SVGAGI (reference sequence). With 0 bases removed from V and 8 bases from J, the gap between germline ends came to 7 bases. CDR3: CASSYSTWEKLFF. CDR3 coding DNA: TGTGCCAGCAGTTACTCGACATGGGAAAAACTGTTTTTT.

This clone was found once. The rearrangement links TRBV5-4 to TRBJ2-5, with a possible D match to TRBD2 (6 bases). Trimming took 3 bases from V and 3 from J, leaving 12 bases between them. Germline loops: CDR1 SGHNT, CDR2 YYREEE (reference sequence). There are 14 residues in the CDR3. The CDR3 region has the DNA TGTGCCAGCAGCTCGGGACTCACAGAAGAGACCCAGTACTTC. Protein: CASSSGLTEETQYF. Looking up the rest from reference TRBV5-4 and TRBJ2-5 gives the full variable domain: ETGVTQSPTHLIKTRGQQVTLRCSSQSGHNTVSWYQQALGQGPQFIFQYYREEENGRGNFPPRFSGLQFPNYSSELNVNALELDDSALYLCASSSGLTEETQYFGPGTRLLVL.

Only one count was recorded for this clone. This chain uses TRBV6-5 with TRBJ1-1, with D possibly being TRBD1 (5 bases). CDR1 and CDR2 (germline): MNHEY, SVGAGI. Trimming took 7 bases from V and 1 from J, leaving 10 bases between them. This CDR3 contains 13 residues. CDR3 nucleotide sequence: TGTGCCAGCAACCGACAGAAGAACACTGAAGCTTTCTTT. Protein sequence: CASNRQKNTEAFF.

This chain connects TRBV5-6 to TRBJ1-2; a possible D gene is TRBD1 (5 bases). Germline V lookup: CDR1 SGHDT, CDR2 YYEEEE. The V gene lost 2 bases and the J gene lost 6 bases, with 8 bases spanning the gap. The CDR3 spans 12 residues. CDR3 protein: CASSFGGDGYTF. CDR3 bases: TGTGCCAGCAGCTTCGGGGGGGATGGCTACACCTTC.

The V and J genes are TRBV6-1 and TRBJ1-5; the D is unclear. Trimming removed 1 base at V and 0 bases at J, with 13 bases between. The CDR3 spans 17 residues. CDR1 and CDR2 from the germline V gene are MNHNS and SASEGT. This CDR3 reads CASSEGMWDYSNQPQHF. For the CDR3, the DNA is TGTGCCAGCAGTGAAGGGATGTGGGATTATAGCAATCAGCCCCAGCATTTT.

The gene calls are TRBV18 and TRBJ2-7; maybe TRBD2 (6 bases). CDR3 size: 14 residues. V shed 0 bases and J shed 8 bases, with 14 bases lying between them. The germline V gene encodes CDR1 KGHSH and CDR2 LQKENI. The CDR3 bases are TGTGCCAGCTCACCACCGGGGGGAGGTTTAAAGCAGTACTTC. It encodes CASSPPGGGLKQYF.

The rearrangement uses TRBV29-1 and TRBJ2-7; D call uncertain. The V and J ends lost 4 bases and 0 bases respectively, with 13 bases between them. The CDR3 length is 14 residues. CDR1 SQVTM and CDR2 ANQGSEA come from the germline V gene. CDR3 in amino acids: CSVVGSFSSYEQYF. DNA of the CDR3: TGCAGCGTTGTCGGATCCTTCAGCTCCTACGAGCAGTACTTC.

This clone was detected only a few times. The V call is TRBV4-2, the J call TRBJ2-1, with D unclear. The V end was cut by 0 bases, the J end by 0 bases, with 12 bases between. Germline CDR1 reads LGHNA; CDR2 reads YNFKEQ. The CDR3 extends over 17 amino acids. The CDR3 sequence: CASSQEGYPSSYNEQFF. Written as DNA, the CDR3 is TGTGCCAGCAGCCAAGAAGGATACCCAAGCTCCTACAATGAGCAGTTCTTC.

The chain uses TRBV5-1 and TRBJ1-1, with a possible D match to TRBD1 (6 bases). Trimming removed 4 bases at V and 1 base at J, with 8 bases between. This CDR3 region has 13 residues. The germline gives CDR1 SGHRS, CDR2 YFSETQ. The CDR3 protein is CASSKQGNTEAFF. CDR3 sequence (DNA): TGCGCCAGCAGCAAACAGGGGAACACTGAAGCTTTCTTT.

The CDR3 region has the DNA TGTGCCAGCAGCCTCGGAGGGATAAACACCGGGGAGCTGTTTTTT. Translating it yields CASSLGGINTGELFF. V and J are TRBV13 and TRBJ2-2, with a possible D match to TRBD2 (6 bases). The germline gives CDR1 PRHDT, CDR2 FYEKMQ (reference sequence). V lost 5 bases, J lost 2 bases, and 12 bases lay in between. The CDR3 runs to 15 residues.

V usage is TRBV30 and J usage is TRBJ1-2; 7 nucleotides align to TRBD1. CDR3 size: 14 residues. V lost 4 bases to trimming and J lost 3 bases; unmatched junction nucleotides: 8. Per germline, CDR1 GTSNPN and CDR2 SVGIG (reference sequence). The CDR3 nucleotides are TGTGCCTGGACCCACAGGGGCCGCGACTATGGCTACACCTTC. It is translated as CAWTHRGRDYGYTF.

Concerning this clone itself: The junction differs from germline at one of its ends, possibly a read error. The chain combines TRBV19 with TRBJ1-1; D possibly corresponds to TRBD1 (5 bases). Germline V lookup: CDR1 LNHDA, CDR2 SQIVND (reference sequence). This CDR3 contains 13 residues. The CDR3 sequence: CASSRGVYGLPFF. CDR3 nucleotides: TGTGCCAGCAGTAGAGGGGTATATGGGCTGCCTTTCTTT. Full variable domain (missing parts from reference TRBV19 and TRBJ1-1): DGGITQSPKYLFRKEGQNVTLSCEQNLNHDAMYWYRQDPGQGLRLIYYSQIVNDFQKGDIAEGYSVSREKKESFPLTVTSAQKNPTAFYLCASSRGVYGLPFFGQGTRLTVV.

The chain carries TRBV28 and TRBJ1-2, with 7 bases that match TRBD1. The J segment lost 8 bases and the V segment lost 0 bases, leaving 9 bases of the junction unmatched. CDR3 size: 15 residues. The germline CDR1 and CDR2 sequences are MDHEN and SYDVKM. The CDR3 loop reads CASSLWGGGAKGYTF. CDR3 in DNA: TGTGCCAGCAGTTTATGGGGAGGGGGCGCGAAGGGCTACACCTTC.

The gene calls are TRBV10-3 and TRBJ2-2; D gene uncertain. V shed 11 bases and J shed 2 bases, with 12 bases lying between them. Per germline, CDR1 ENHRY and CDR2 SYGVKD. CDR3 length equals 13 residues. The CDR3 spells CAVTSLNTGELFF. Here the CDR3 DNA reads TGTGCCGTCACATCTCTCAACACCGGGGAGCTGTTTTTT.

Here the CDR3 DNA reads TGTGCCAGCAGCCAAGATCTGGGGTATAGCACAGATACGCAGTATTTT. This encodes CASSQDLGYSTDTQYF. The chain joins TRBV4-2 to TRBJ2-3, with no clear D. V lost 0 bases and J 0 bases, leaving 10 bases between the germline ends. The CDR3 loop spans 16 amino acids. Germline lookup yields CDR1 LGHNA and CDR2 YNFKEQ.

This clone was seen just once. This sequence joins TRBV5-1 and TRBJ2-7, with 9 bases aligning to TRBD1. The germline CDR1 and CDR2 sequences are SGHRS and YFSETQ. This CDR3 has 14 amino acids. V gave up 5 bases and J gave up 2 bases; unmatched junction bases: 5. Written as DNA, the CDR3 is TGCGCCAGCAGTTACGGGACAGGGCCCTACGAGCAGTACTTC. Translating it yields CASSYGTGPYEQYF.

This clone has only one observation. This rearrangement joins TRBV23-1 to TRBJ2-4, with 7 nucleotides matching TRBD2. TRBV23-1 is an ORF for which the function is uncertain. This CDR3 spans 14 amino acids. V was clipped by 4 bases and J by 8 bases; unmatched bases: 8. In DNA, the CDR3 is TGCGCCAGCAGTCCATGGACGGCGGGGGACATTCAGTACTTC. Amino acids: CASSPWTAGDIQYF.

The J gene is TRBJ2-7, the V gene TRBV7-2; D unclear. Germline loops: CDR1 SGHTA, CDR2 FQGNSA. The CDR3 is 13 residues long. The germline V and J ends were trimmed by 2 bases and 4 bases, with 9 bases remaining between them. The CDR3 sequence: CASSLSAVYEQYF. The CDR3 coding sequence is TGTGCCAGCAGCTTATCGGCGGTATACGAGCAGTACTTC. Using reference TRBV7-2 and TRBJ2-7 for the parts outside the CDR3, the full variable domain is GAGVSQSPSNKVTEKGKDVELRCDPISGHTALYWYRQSLGQGLEFLIYFQGNSAPDKSGLPSDRFSAERTGGSVSTLTIQRTQQEDSAVYLCASSLSAVYEQYFGPGTRLTVT.

The rearrangement links TRBV27 to TRBJ1-2; 9 bases fit TRBD1. V lost 5 bases, J lost 4 bases, and 8 bases stayed unmatched. The CDR3 extends over 15 amino acids. CDR1 is MNHEY, CDR2 SMNVEV, per germline (reference sequence). Written as DNA, the CDR3 is TGTGCCAGCAGTCCAGGGACAGGGCAACCCTATGGCTACACCTTC. Translated: CASSPGTGQPYGYTF.

The chain recombines TRBV29-1 with TRBJ1-2, with D unclear. Germline CDR1 is SQVTM and CDR2 is ANQGSEA. V shed 7 bases and J shed 2 bases, with 20 bases lying between them. CDR3 length equals 15 residues. The CDR3 loop is CSALAGRNLNYGYTF. The CDR3 DNA reads as TGCAGCGCACTTGCCGGCAGAAACCTCAACTATGGCTACACCTTC.

The genes are TRBV11-2 and TRBJ2-1; no reliable D call. Germline CDR1 and CDR2: SGHAT and FQNNGV. V lost 6 bases, J lost 5 bases, and 8 bases lay in between. The CDR3 runs to 12 residues. CDR3 sequence (DNA): TGTGCCAGCAGGCCTCAAGACAATGAGCAGTTCTTC. This codes for CASRPQDNEQFF.

The V gene is TRBV6-5, the J gene TRBJ1-1, with 7 bases fitting TRBD1. The CDR3 is 14 residues long. The germline V gene encodes CDR1 MNHEY and CDR2 SVGAGI. Losses at the gene ends were 6 bases for V and 1 base for J; bases not matched to a gene: 5. CDR3 residues: CASSRDSENTEAFF. The CDR3 DNA reads TGTGCCAGCAGCCGGGACAGCGAGAACACTGAAGCTTTCTTT.